This T cell receptor beta chain originates from a study of beta chain features in type 1 diabetes. General study results and limits: For Type 1 diabetes patients, all four CD4+ subsets carried TCRB CDR3s that were moderately but significantly shorter.

Losses at the gene ends were 4 bases for V and 7 bases for J; bases not matched to a gene: 9. This CDR3 has 14 amino acids. CDR1 and CDR2 (germline): LNHDA, SQIVND (reference sequence). There are a few counts of this clone. Its antigen is not known. TCRB transcripts that were expressed got sequenced, as all of the isolated RNA had been reverse transcribed. Clones were read by immunoSEQ multiplex PCR, and TCRdb kept only the in-frame ones, dropping some. Here the sample spans roughly 160,000 clones, roughly 8% being singletons. The rearrangement joins TRBV19 to TRBJ2-7; 8 nucleotides align to TRBD1. This receptor was identified in a woman aged 18-29 years with type 1 diabetes. The sample consisted of central memory CD4+ T cells from blood. The CDR3 is CASSTRQGSGEQYF. The CDR3 bases are TGTGCCAGTAGTACCCGACAGGGGTCTGGTGAGCAGTACTTC.